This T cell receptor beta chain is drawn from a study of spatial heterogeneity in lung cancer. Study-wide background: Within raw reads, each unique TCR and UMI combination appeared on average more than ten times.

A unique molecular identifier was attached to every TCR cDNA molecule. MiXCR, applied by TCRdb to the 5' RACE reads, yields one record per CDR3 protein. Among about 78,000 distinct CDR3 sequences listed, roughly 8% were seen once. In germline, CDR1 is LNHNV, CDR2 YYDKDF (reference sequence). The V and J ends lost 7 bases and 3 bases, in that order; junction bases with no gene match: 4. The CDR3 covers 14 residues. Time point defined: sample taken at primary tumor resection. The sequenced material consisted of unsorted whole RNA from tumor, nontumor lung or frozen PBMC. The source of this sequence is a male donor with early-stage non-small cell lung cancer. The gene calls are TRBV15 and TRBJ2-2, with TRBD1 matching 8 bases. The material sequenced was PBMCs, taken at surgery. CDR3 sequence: CATTPTGDTGELFF. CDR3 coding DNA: TGTGCCACCACCCCGACAGGGGACACCGGGGAGCTGTTTTTT.